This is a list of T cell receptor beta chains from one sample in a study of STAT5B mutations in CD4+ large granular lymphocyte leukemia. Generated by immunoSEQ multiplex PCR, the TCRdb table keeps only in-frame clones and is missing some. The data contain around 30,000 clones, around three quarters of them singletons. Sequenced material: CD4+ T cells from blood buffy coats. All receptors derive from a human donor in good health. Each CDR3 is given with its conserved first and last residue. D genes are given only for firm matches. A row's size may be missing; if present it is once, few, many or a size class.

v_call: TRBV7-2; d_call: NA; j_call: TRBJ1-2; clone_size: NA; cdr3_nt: TGTGCCAGCAGCTTAGACGGGAGAAAAGGTGGCTACACCTTC; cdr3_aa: CASSLDGRKGGYTF
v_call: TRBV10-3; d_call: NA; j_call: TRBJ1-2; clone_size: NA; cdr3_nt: TGTGCCATCAGCCGCCCCGAGGGGGGGGGAGACTATGGCTACACCTTC; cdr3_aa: CAISRPEGGGDYGYTF
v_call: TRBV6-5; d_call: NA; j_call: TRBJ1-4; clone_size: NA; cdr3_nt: TGTGCCAGCAGCAACAGCTTTTATAATGAAAAACTGTTTTTT; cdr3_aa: CASSNSFYNEKLFF
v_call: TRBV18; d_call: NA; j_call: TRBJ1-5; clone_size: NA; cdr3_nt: TGTGCCAGCTCACCTGGCCAGGGCCTCAATCAGCCCCAGCATTTT; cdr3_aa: CASSPGQGLNQPQHF
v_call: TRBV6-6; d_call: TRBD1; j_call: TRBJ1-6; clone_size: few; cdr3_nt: TGTGCCAGCAGTTCCCTGACAGGGGGGAATTCACCCCTCCACTTT; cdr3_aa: CASSSLTGGNSPLHF
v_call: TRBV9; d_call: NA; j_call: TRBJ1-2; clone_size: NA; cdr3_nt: TGTGCCAGCAGCGTAGACCCCGGTCGTGATGGCTACACCTTC; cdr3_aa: CASSVDPGRDGYTF
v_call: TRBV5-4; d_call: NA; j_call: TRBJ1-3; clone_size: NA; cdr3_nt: TGTGCCAGCAGCTCCGGAAACACCATATATTTT; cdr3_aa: CASSSGNTIYF
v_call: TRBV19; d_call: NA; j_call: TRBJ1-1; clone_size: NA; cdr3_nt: TGTGCCAGTAGTACAGAAGGGAAAGGGGCGCGGAACACTGAAGCTTTCTTT; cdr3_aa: CASSTEGKGARNTEAFF
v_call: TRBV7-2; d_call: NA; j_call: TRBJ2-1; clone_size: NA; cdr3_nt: TGTGCCAGCAGCTTCGGGGGCAGGGGTGAGCAGTTCTTC; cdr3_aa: CASSFGGRGEQFF
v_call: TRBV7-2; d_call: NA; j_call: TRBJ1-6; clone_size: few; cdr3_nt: TGTGCCAGCAGCCCAGAGGGATTTAATTCACCCCTCCACTTT; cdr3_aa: CASSPEGFNSPLHF
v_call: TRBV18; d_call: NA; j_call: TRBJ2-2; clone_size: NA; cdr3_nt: TGTGCCAGCTCCCCGGAGACCGGGGAGCTGTTTTTT; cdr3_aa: CASSPETGELFF
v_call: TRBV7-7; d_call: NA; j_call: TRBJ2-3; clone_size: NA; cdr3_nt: TGTGCCAGCAGCTTCTCGACGGGTACAGATACGCAGTATTTT; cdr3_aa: CASSFSTGTDTQYF
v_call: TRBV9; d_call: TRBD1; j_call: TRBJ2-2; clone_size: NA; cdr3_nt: TGTGCCAGCAGCGTATCCCCCGGGACAGAGAACACCGGGGAGCTGTTTTTT; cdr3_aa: CASSVSPGTENTGELFF
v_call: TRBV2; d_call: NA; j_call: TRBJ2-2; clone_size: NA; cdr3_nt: TGTGCCAGCTCGTGGGGCCCCGTCACCGGGGAGCTGTTTTTT; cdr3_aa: CASSWGPVTGELFF
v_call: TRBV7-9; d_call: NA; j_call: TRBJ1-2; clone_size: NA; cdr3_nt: TGTGCCAGCAGCTTAGGATGGGCCTATGGCTACACCTTC; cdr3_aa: CASSLGWAYGYTF
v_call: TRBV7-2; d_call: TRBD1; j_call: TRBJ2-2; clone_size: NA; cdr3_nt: TGTGCCAGCAGCCTACAGGGGGCATCCGGGGAGCTGTTTTTT; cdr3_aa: CASSLQGASGELFF
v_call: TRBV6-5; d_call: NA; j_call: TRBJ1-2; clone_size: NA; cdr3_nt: TGTGCCAGCAGTTACTCTACCGCCAGGGCCTATGGCTACACCTTC; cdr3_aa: CASSYSTARAYGYTF
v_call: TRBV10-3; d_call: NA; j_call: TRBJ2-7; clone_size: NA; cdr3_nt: TGTGCCATCAGCGCGAGCACGTTAACCTACGAGCAGTACTTC; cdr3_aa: CAISASTLTYEQYF
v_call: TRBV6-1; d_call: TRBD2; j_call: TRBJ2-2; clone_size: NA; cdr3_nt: TGTGCCCACCGACTAGCGGGGAGCACCGGGGAGCTGTTTTTT; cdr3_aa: CAHRLAGSTGELFF
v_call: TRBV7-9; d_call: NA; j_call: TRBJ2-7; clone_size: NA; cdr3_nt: TGTGCCAGCAGCCATTTTCTTGGACAGATGAACTACGAGCAGTACTTC; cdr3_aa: CASSHFLGQMNYEQYF
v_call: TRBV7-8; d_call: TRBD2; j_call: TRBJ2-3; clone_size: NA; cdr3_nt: TGTGCCAGCAGCTTAACGACTAGCGGACCCACAGATACGCAGTATTTT; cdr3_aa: CASSLTTSGPTDTQYF
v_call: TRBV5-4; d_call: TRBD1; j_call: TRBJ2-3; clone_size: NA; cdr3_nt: TGTGCCAGCAGCTCGTACAGGGGGGCAGATACGCAGTATTTT; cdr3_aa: CASSSYRGADTQYF
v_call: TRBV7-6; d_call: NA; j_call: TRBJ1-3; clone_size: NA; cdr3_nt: TGTGCCAGCAGCTCCCAACCGACAGGTGGAAACACCATATATTTT; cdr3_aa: CASSSQPTGGNTIYF
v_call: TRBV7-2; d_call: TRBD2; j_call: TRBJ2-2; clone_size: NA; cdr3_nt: TGTGCCAGCAGCCCGAGCGGGCGCGGGGGCACCGGGGAGCTGTTTTTT; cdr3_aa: CASSPSGRGGTGELFF
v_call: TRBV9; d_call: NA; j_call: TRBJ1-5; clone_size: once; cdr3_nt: TGTGCCAGCAGCGTAGGGGCGGGCGTCGGCAATCAGCCCCAGCATTTT; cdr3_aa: CASSVGAGVGNQPQHF
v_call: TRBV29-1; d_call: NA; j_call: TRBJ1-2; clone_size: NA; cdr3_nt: TGCAGCGCCGATGGTAGGGGGGACTATGGCTACACCTTC; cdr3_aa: CSADGRGDYGYTF
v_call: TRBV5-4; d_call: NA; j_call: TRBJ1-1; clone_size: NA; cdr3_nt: TGTGCCAGCAGCTTGCCAACACAGGGCGTTGAAGCTTTCTTT; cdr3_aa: CASSLPTQGVEAFF
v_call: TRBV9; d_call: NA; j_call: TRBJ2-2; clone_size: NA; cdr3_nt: TGTGCCAGCAGCGTAGTGGGGGGGGCCACCGGGGAGCTGTTTTTT; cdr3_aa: CASSVVGGATGELFF
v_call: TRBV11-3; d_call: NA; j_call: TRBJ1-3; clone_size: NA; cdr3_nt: TGTGCCAGCAGCTTGGCAACTGGAAACACCATATATTTT; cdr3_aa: CASSLATGNTIYF
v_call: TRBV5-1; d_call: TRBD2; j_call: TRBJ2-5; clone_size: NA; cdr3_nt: TGCGCCAGCAGCACAGGGACTAGCGGGGGACCAAGGCGGGCCCAGTACTTC; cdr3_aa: CASSTGTSGGPRRAQYF
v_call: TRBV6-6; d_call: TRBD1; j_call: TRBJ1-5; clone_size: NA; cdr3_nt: TGTGCCAGCACCTGGGGCAGGGGGCGAAATCAGCCCCAGCATTTT; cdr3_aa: CASTWGRGRNQPQHF
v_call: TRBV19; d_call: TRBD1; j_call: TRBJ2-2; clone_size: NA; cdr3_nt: TGTGCCAGTAGTATAGACCTGACAGGGATCGGCCCCACCGGGGAGCTGTTTTTT; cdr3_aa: CASSIDLTGIGPTGELFF
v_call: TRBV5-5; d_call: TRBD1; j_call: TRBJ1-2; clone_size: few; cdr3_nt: TGTGCCAGCAGCTCCGGGACAGGGCTTTTCGGAGACTATGGCTACACCTTC; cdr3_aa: CASSSGTGLFGDYGYTF
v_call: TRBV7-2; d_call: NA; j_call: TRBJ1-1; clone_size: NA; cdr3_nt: TGTGCCAGCAGCCCTTCTGGCAGCCGGAACACTGAAGCTTTCTTT; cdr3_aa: CASSPSGSRNTEAFF
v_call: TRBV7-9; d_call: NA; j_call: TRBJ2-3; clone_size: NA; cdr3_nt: TGTGCCAGCAGCTTAGGAAGAGGCACGCAGTATTTT; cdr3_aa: CASSLGRGTQYF
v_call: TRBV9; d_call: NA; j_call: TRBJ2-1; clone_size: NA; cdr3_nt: TGTGCCAGCAGCGTAGGCACAGGGCAAGGCAATGAGCAGTTCTTC; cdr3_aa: CASSVGTGQGNEQFF